The T cell receptor (beta chain) described here comes from a study of blood T cell repertoires in COVID-19. The wider study: Both acute and convalescent COVID-19 samples were obtained from the United States, Italy and Spain.

Only in-frame clones appear in the TCRdb table, and some are missing; sequencing was by immunoSEQ multiplex PCR. This repertoire shows roughly 58,000 clones, 76% found once; its top ten account for over 20%. This CDR3 is built from 12 residues. Trimming removed 8 bases at V and 5 bases at J, with 12 bases between. Germline V CDR1 and CDR2: SEHNR, FQNEAQ (reference sequence). Sequencing was carried out using peripheral blood. J is TRBJ2-5 and V is TRBV7-9; tentatively, D is TRBD2 (6 bases). The receptor comes from a man between 45 and 60 years old with active or convalescent COVID-19. The CDR3 reads CASSPGDETQYF. CDR3 bases: TGTGCCAGCTCACCGGGGGACGAGACCCAGTACTTC.